This T cell receptor (beta chain) was obtained from a study of blood T cell repertoires in COVID-19. This table comes from immunoSEQ multiplex PCR, and its TCRdb copy is limited to in-frame clones, with some not included. This table has some 250,000 clones, approximately 86% appearing once. The CDR3 covers 16 residues. After removal of 0 bases from V and 3 bases from J, the junction contained 6 bases not matched to a gene. Germline loops: CDR1 SGHDT, CDR2 YYEEEE. The chain combines TRBV5-6 with TRBJ1-3; 7 bases match TRBD1. Sequencing used peripheral blood. The sequence derives from a woman in her seventies with active or convalescent COVID-19. The CDR3, as DNA: TGTGCCAGCAGCTTGGAAGGGGGCGTTGGTGGAAACACCATATATTTT. This translates into CASSLEGGVGGNTIYF.